This is a list of T cell receptor beta chains from one sample in a study of vaccination and CD4 T cells after COVID-19. A single record per CDR3 protein comes from TCRdb applying MiXCR to the PCR reads. The table records around 5,900 distinct CDR3 sequences, just under 35% of them present only once. No antigen has been assigned to these receptors. Sequencing was done on a sample of CD4+ T cells from blood, cultured in vitro. The origin of the receptors is a human donor in good health. Each CDR3 is given with its conserved first and last residue. A D gene is named only where the DNA matches it firmly. Size values are once, few and many counts, or a class for expanded clones, and some rows have none.

cdr3_aa	cdr3_nt	cdr3_length	v_call	d_call	j_call	clone_size
CSARTGGSSYNSPLHF	TGCAGTGCTCGGACGGGGGGAAGCTCCTATAATTCACCCCTCCACTTT	16	TRBV20-1	.	TRBJ1-6	few
CSAPTGQNYGYTF	TGCAGTGCTCCAACGGGACAAAACTATGGCTACACCTTC	13	TRBV20-1	.	TRBJ1-2	.
CATSDRTDQPQHF	TGTGCCACCAGTGACCGGACTGATCAGCCCCAGCATTTT	13	TRBV24-1	.	TRBJ1-5	few
CASSWGGENSPLHF	TGTGCCAGCAGCTGGGGGGGGGAAAATTCACCCCTCCACTTT	14	TRBV7-3	.	TRBJ1-6	few
CASSLLNTEAFF	TGTGCCAGCAGTCTTTTGAACACTGAAGCTTTCTTT	12	TRBV6-1	.	TRBJ1-1	.
CASSPGQGRGYTF	TGTGCCAGCAGCCCCGGACAGGGACGAGGCTACACCTTC	13	TRBV27	TRBD1	TRBJ1-2	few
CASSPYLNTEAFF	TGTGCCAGCAGCCCCTACCTGAACACTGAAGCTTTCTTT	13	TRBV7-3	.	TRBJ1-1	medium-sized
CASSLALETQYF	TGTGCCAGCAGCTTGGCTTTAGAGACCCAGTACTTC	12	TRBV5-6	.	TRBJ2-5	.
CASDTVSYEQYF	TGTGCCAGCGATACGGTCTCCTACGAGCAGTACTTC	12	TRBV7-4	.	TRBJ2-7	.
CASSNGQGYYGYTF	TGTGCCAGTAGTAACGGACAGGGGTACTATGGCTACACCTTC	14	TRBV19	TRBD1	TRBJ1-2	.
CASSDRGGDTNEQFF	TGTGCCAGCAGTGACCGCGGGGGGGATACCAATGAGCAGTTCTTC	15	TRBV6-4	TRBD2	TRBJ2-1	few
CASSLVSSYEQYF	TGTGCCAGCAGTTTGGTCAGCTCCTACGAGCAGTACTTC	13	TRBV6-5	.	TRBJ2-7	.
CSVAAGANVLTF	TGCAGTGTCGCGGCTGGGGCCAACGTCCTGACTTTC	12	TRBV20-1	.	TRBJ2-6	.
CASSVSSGGGEELFF	TGTGCCAGCAGTGTGTCTAGCGGGGGGGGCGAGGAGCTGTTTTTT	15	TRBV2	TRBD2	TRBJ2-2	.
CASSPGQYNEQFF	TGTGCCAGCAGCCCGGGACAGTACAATGAGCAGTTCTTC	13	TRBV7-9	TRBD1	TRBJ2-1	few
CASSLLGVRGYEQYF	TGTGCCAGCAGTTTATTAGGTGTCAGGGGATACGAGCAGTACTTC	15	TRBV27	.	TRBJ2-7	.
CASPREPPSGANALTF	TGTGCCAGTCCCCGGGAACCTCCCTCTGGGGCCAACGCCCTGACTTTC	16	TRBV19	.	TRBJ2-6	few
CASSTSRRDSPLHF	TGCGCCAGCAGCACTTCGCGGAGGGATTCACCCCTCCACTTT	14	TRBV5-1	.	TRBJ1-6	.
CASSSLRELAGGKDSQYF	TGTGCCAGCAGTTCCCTCAGGGAGCTAGCGGGGGGAAAAGATTCCCAGTACTTC	18	TRBV12-3/TRBV12-4	TRBD2	TRBJ2-5	.
CASSRQGASGELFF	TGTGCCAGCAGCCGACAGGGGGCGTCCGGGGAGCTGTTTTTT	14	TRBV14	TRBD1	TRBJ2-2	medium-sized
CSARQGAHGYTF	TGCAGTGCGCGCCAGGGGGCGCATGGCTACACCTTC	12	TRBV20-1	TRBD1	TRBJ1-2	few
CASSGEQLYNSPLHF	TGTGCCAGCAGTGGGGAACAATTATATAATTCACCCCTCCACTTT	15	TRBV2	.	TRBJ1-6	.
CASTPGQRDETQYF	TGTGCCAGCACCCCTGGCCAGAGAGATGAGACCCAGTACTTC	14	TRBV9	.	TRBJ2-5	.
CASNEGLGEQYF	TGTGCCAGCAACGAGGGGTTGGGAGAGCAGTACTTC	12	TRBV2	.	TRBJ2-7	.
CASSFSVGGVIEAFF	TGTGCCAGCAGCTTTAGCGTTGGCGGGGTAATTGAAGCTTTCTTT	15	TRBV7-9	.	TRBJ1-1	.
CASSYAGDGYTF	TGTGCCAGCAGTTACGCAGGGGATGGCTACACCTTC	12	TRBV6-5	.	TRBJ1-2	.
CSVESGIGYTF	TGCAGCGTTGAAAGTGGGATCGGCTACACCTTC	11	TRBV29-1	.	TRBJ1-2	.
CASSEQVSSYNEQFF	TGTGCCAGCAGTGAACAGGTTAGCTCCTACAATGAGCAGTTCTTC	15	TRBV2	.	TRBJ2-1	few
CASSHRLNTEAFF	TGTGCCAGCAGTCACAGGCTGAACACTGAAGCTTTCTTT	13	TRBV6-1	.	TRBJ1-1	few
CASSPPGTGNTEAFF	TGTGCCAGCAGCCCACCCGGGACAGGGAACACTGAAGCTTTCTTT	15	TRBV7-9	TRBD1	TRBJ1-1	.
CASSKAGGPYNEQFF	TGTGCCAGCAGTAAAGCGGGGGGGCCCTACAATGAGCAGTTCTTC	15	TRBV6-4	TRBD2	TRBJ2-1	.
CASSSRGGARGANVLTF	TGTGCCAGCAGCTCAAGGGGGGGCGCGAGGGGGGCCAACGTCCTGACTTTC	17	TRBV21-1	.	TRBJ2-6	.
CASSFFPPSRGLGDNQPQHF	TGTGCCAGCAGCTTTTTCCCCCCTTCCAGGGGGCTGGGCGATAATCAGCCCCAGCATTTT	20	TRBV27	TRBD1	TRBJ1-5	.
CAIGANTGELFF	TGTGCCATCGGTGCGAACACCGGGGAGCTGTTTTTT	12	TRBV10-3	.	TRBJ2-2	.
CASGPEGALYEQYF	TGTGCCAGCGGCCCGGAAGGGGCGCTCTACGAGCAGTACTTC	14	TRBV12-3/TRBV12-4	.	TRBJ2-7	.
CAISESIGTDTQYF	TGTGCCATCAGTGAGTCGATCGGTACAGATACGCAGTATTTT	14	TRBV10-3	.	TRBJ2-3	few
CASSYDDSGAVEQYF	TGTGCCAGCAGTTACGACGATAGCGGCGCCGTGGAGCAGTACTTC	15	TRBV6-2/TRBV6-3	.	TRBJ2-7	few
CASSSAANYGYTF	TGTGCCAGCAGCAGCGCGGCGAACTATGGCTACACCTTC	13	TRBV6-1	.	TRBJ1-2	few
CSARFLRENEQYF	TGCAGTGCTAGGTTTCTTCGGGAGAACGAGCAGTACTTC	13	TRBV20-1	.	TRBJ2-7	few
CASRLRTEPNQPQHF	TGTGCCAGCAGATTACGGACAGAGCCCAATCAGCCCCAGCATTTT	15	TRBV6-1	.	TRBJ1-5	few
CASSPDSVGEAFF	TGTGCCAGCAGTCCGGACTCAGTGGGTGAAGCTTTCTTT	13	TRBV2	.	TRBJ1-1	few
CASSQGQGVNQPQHF	TGTGCCAGCAGCCAGGGACAGGGGGTCAATCAGCCCCAGCATTTT	15	TRBV27	TRBD1	TRBJ1-5	medium-sized
CASTRSGSFEQYF	TGTGCCAGCACCCGGTCGGGCTCCTTCGAGCAGTACTTC	13	TRBV6-1	.	TRBJ2-7	few
CAWENQRNSPLHF	TGTGCCTGGGAGAACCAGAGAAATTCACCCCTCCACTTT	13	TRBV30	.	TRBJ1-6	few
CASNSLGVLSTEAFF	TGTGCCAGCAACAGTTTGGGGGTTCTGAGCACTGAAGCTTTCTTT	15	TRBV6-1	.	TRBJ1-1	.
CASTQTATSAYGYTF	TGTGCCAGTACCCAGACAGCCACCTCTGCCTATGGCTACACCTTC	15	TRBV19	.	TRBJ1-2	once
CASSNPGQRRNEQFF	TGTGCCAGTAGTAACCCGGGACAAAGACGAAATGAGCAGTTCTTC	15	TRBV19	.	TRBJ2-1	.
CASSFTGENTEAFF	TGTGCCAGCAGCTTCACCGGGGAGAACACTGAAGCTTTCTTT	14	TRBV28	.	TRBJ1-1	few
CASMGQMNYGYTF	TGTGCCAGCATGGGTCAAATGAACTATGGCTACACCTTC	13	TRBV2	.	TRBJ1-2	.
CSVERDRGTSYTF	TGCAGCGTTGAAAGAGACAGGGGTACCTCCTACACCTTC	13	TRBV29-1	TRBD1	TRBJ1-2	few
CASSWTVQETQYF	TGTGCCAGCAGCTGGACAGTACAAGAGACCCAGTACTTC	13	TRBV2	.	TRBJ2-5	.
CASTRGGAFDNQPQHF	TGTGCCAGTACCCGCGGGGGGGCCTTCGACAATCAGCCCCAGCATTTT	16	TRBV19	.	TRBJ1-5	once
CSAGDRRSDTF	TGCAGTGCGGGGGACAGGAGGTCTGACACCTTC	11	TRBV20-1	TRBD1	TRBJ1-2	.
CATSALDTEAFF	TGTGCCACCTCGGCCCTTGACACTGAAGCTTTCTTT	12	TRBV10-3	.	TRBJ1-1	few
CASSEGSAEQYF	TGCGCCAGCAGTGAGGGGTCTGCCGAGCAGTACTTC	12	TRBV10-1	.	TRBJ2-7	.
CATTQGYGGYTF	TGTGCCACCACACAGGGATATGGGGGCTACACCTTC	12	TRBV15	.	TRBJ1-2	.
CASNEGLGGSLVGEQYF	TGTGCCAGCAATGAAGGGCTCGGGGGGTCCTTGGTGGGGGAGCAGTACTTC	17	TRBV27	TRBD2	TRBJ2-7	.
CATRLPSYNSPLHF	TGTGCCACCCGACTCCCCAGCTATAATTCACCCCTCCACTTT	14	TRBV27	.	TRBJ1-6	few
CASSFTGNQPQHF	TGTGCCAGCAGCTTTACAGGGAATCAGCCCCAGCATTTT	13	TRBV5-6	.	TRBJ1-5	few